A selection of T cell receptor beta chains follows, all from one sample in a study of identical twins. TCRdb used MiXCR to reprocess the 5' RACE reads, holding one entry per CDR3 protein. This sample has 400,000 to 500,000 distinct CDR3 sequences; approximately 14% occur once, and the top ten carry approximately 1%. Separately, the same data were catalogued under a study of yellow fever vaccine responses in identical twins.

Sequencing was performed on CD4+ T cells sorted from blood. These receptor sequences come from a woman younger than 30 in good health. Each CDR3 is given with its conserved first and last residue. Each record gives: J gene, V gene, D gene, clone size, CDR3 protein, CDR3 DNA. D genes are given only for firm matches. A row's size may be missing; if present it is once, few, many or a size class.

J: TRBJ2-3; V: TRBV28; D: .; size: few; CDR3: CASSFPRRAADTQYF; DNA: TGTGCCAGCAGTTTCCCTCGGAGAGCAGCAGATACGCAGTATTTT
J: TRBJ2-7; V: TRBV5-1; D: .; size: many; CDR3: CASSRRTATTDSSYEQYF; DNA: TGCGCCAGCAGTCGCAGGACAGCCACAACCGACAGCTCCTACGAGCAGTACTTC
J: TRBJ2-7; V: TRBV11-2; D: .; size: .; CDR3: CASSPIMDKAYEQYF; DNA: TGTGCCAGCAGCCCCATTATGGACAAGGCCTACGAGCAGTACTTC
J: TRBJ2-7; V: TRBV5-1; D: .; size: .; CDR3: CASSLVQGPYEQYF; DNA: TGCGCCAGCAGCTTGGTACAGGGACCCTACGAGCAGTACTTC
J: TRBJ2-5; V: TRBV20-1; D: TRBD1; size: .; CDR3: CSAREVGGTGDETQYF; DNA: TGCAGTGCTAGAGAAGTGGGCGGGACAGGGGATGAGACCCAGTACTTC
J: TRBJ1-5; V: TRBV3-1; D: .; size: many; CDR3: CASSRSYSNQPQHF; DNA: TGTGCCAGCAGCCGCTCCTATAGCAATCAGCCCCAGCATTTT
J: TRBJ2-6; V: TRBV29-1; D: TRBD1; size: .; CDR3: CSVSQGASGANVLTF; DNA: TGCAGCGTGTCGCAGGGGGCTTCTGGGGCCAACGTCCTGACTTTC
J: TRBJ1-2; V: TRBV5-1; D: .; size: .; CDR3: CASSSDFPYGYTF; DNA: TGCGCCAGCAGCTCGGACTTTCCCTATGGCTACACCTTC
J: TRBJ2-6; V: TRBV19; D: TRBD1; size: .; CDR3: CASTRQGAPGANVLTF; DNA: TGTGCCAGTACGAGACAGGGGGCGCCTGGGGCCAACGTCCTGACTTTC
J: TRBJ2-7; V: TRBV10-3; D: .; size: many; CDR3: CAISEMYEQYF; DNA: TGTGCCATCAGTGAGATGTACGAGCAGTACTTC
J: TRBJ2-1; V: TRBV24-1; D: .; size: many; CDR3: CATSVGVGVSYNEQFF; DNA: TGTGCCACCAGTGTGGGGGTGGGAGTCTCCTACAATGAGCAGTTCTTC